This is a list of T cell receptor beta chains from one sample in a study of blood T cells in healthy people across ages. From the 5' RACE reads, TCRdb called clonotypes with MiXCR, one entry per CDR3 protein. The sample has approximately 1.5 million distinct CDR3 sequences, roughly a third seen once; the top ten hold approximately 10%. The sample comprised blood. These receptors all stem from a woman aged 25 to 39 in good health. Both conserved end residues are part of each CDR3. The D gene is left open where the match is weak. Expanded clones are given a class, and other clones once, few, many or no size at all.

J: TRBJ2-3
V: TRBV12-3/TRBV12-4
D: TRBD2
size: few
DNA: TGTGCCAGCGGGGGACTAGCGGGAGTGGTAGATACGCAGTATTTT
CDR3: CASGGLAGVVDTQYF

J: TRBJ2-7
V: TRBV15
D: NA
size: NA
DNA: TGTGCCACCGGCAGTTGGGACACCAACGAGCAGTACTTC
CDR3: CATGSWDTNEQYF

J: TRBJ2-2
V: TRBV5-1
D: TRBD2
size: NA
DNA: TGCGCCAGCAGTTTTGGGACTAGCAAGGCCGGGGAGCTGTTTTTT
CDR3: CASSFGTSKAGELFF

J: TRBJ2-7
V: TRBV3-1
D: NA
size: few
DNA: TGTGCCAGCAGTCAACAGGTAAACGAGCAGTACTTC
CDR3: CASSQQVNEQYF

J: TRBJ1-4
V: TRBV20-1
D: NA
size: once
DNA: TGCAGTGCTAGAGATACTCGGACCCCGAATGAAAAACTGTTTTTT
CDR3: CSARDTRTPNEKLFF

J: TRBJ2-7
V: TRBV6-6
D: NA
size: few
DNA: TGTGCCAGCACCCCCGGGCAGGCCTACGAGCAGTACTTC
CDR3: CASTPGQAYEQYF

J: TRBJ1-6
V: TRBV15
D: NA
size: many
DNA: TGTGCCACCAGCAGAGCCTGGGATTCACCCCTCCACTTT
CDR3: CATSRAWDSPLHF

J: TRBJ2-6
V: TRBV28
D: NA
size: NA
DNA: TGTGCCAGCAGTCCCCTGGGACACCCGAACTCTGGGGCCAACGTCCTGACTTTC
CDR3: CASSPLGHPNSGANVLTF

J: TRBJ2-2
V: TRBV28
D: NA
size: NA
DNA: TGTGCCAGCAGGAGAAGTCGAAACACCGGGGAGCTGTTTTTT
CDR3: CASRRSRNTGELFF

J: TRBJ2-3
V: TRBV5-1
D: NA
size: few
DNA: TGCGCCAGCAGCTTGGTAGCCGGGCCCGGCACAGATACGCAGTATTTT
CDR3: CASSLVAGPGTDTQYF

J: TRBJ2-5
V: TRBV10-3
D: NA
size: few
DNA: TGTGCCATCAGTGAGTCGCAGGTGGAAGGGACCCAGTACTTC
CDR3: CAISESQVEGTQYF

J: TRBJ2-1
V: TRBV11-2
D: TRBD2
size: once
DNA: TGTGCCAGCAGCTCCCGACTAGCGGGGGGGTCCCACCCCTCCTACAATGAGCAGTTCTTC
CDR3: CASSSRLAGGSHPSYNEQFF

J: TRBJ2-3
V: TRBV21-1
D: NA
size: NA
DNA: TGTGCCAGCAGCAAAGTACAGGGACAGAGGGCCGAAGATACGCAGTATTTT
CDR3: CASSKVQGQRAEDTQYF

J: TRBJ2-1
V: TRBV5-4
D: TRBD2
size: NA
DNA: TGTGCCAGCAGCGGAATCGATAGCGGGGCAAGCTCCTACAATGAGCAGTTCTTC
CDR3: CASSGIDSGASSYNEQFF

J: TRBJ2-5
V: TRBV20-1
D: NA
size: NA
DNA: TGCAGTGCGAAGATCCGCCGGGCCCTAGAGACCCAGTACTTC
CDR3: CSAKIRRALETQYF

J: TRBJ2-1
V: TRBV5-4
D: TRBD2
size: NA
DNA: TGTGCCAGCAGCTTGAGACTAGCGGGGGGCCGGAGCTCCTACAATGAGCAGTTCTTC
CDR3: CASSLRLAGGRSSYNEQFF

J: TRBJ2-2
V: TRBV29-1
D: NA
size: NA
DNA: TGCAGCGTTGTTTGGCAGGGGCTCGCCGGGGAGCTGTTTTTT
CDR3: CSVVWQGLAGELFF

J: TRBJ2-5
V: TRBV5-1
D: NA
size: many
DNA: TGTGCCAGCAGCTTAGTTGGGGAGACCCAGTACTTC
CDR3: CASSLVGETQYF

J: TRBJ2-7
V: TRBV27
D: NA
size: NA
DNA: TGTGCCAGCAGTTATGAGGCCGACTCCTACGAGCAGTACTTC
CDR3: CASSYEADSYEQYF

J: TRBJ2-1
V: TRBV12-5
D: NA
size: once
DNA: TGTGCTAGTGGTTTGGGGGATGGCCAGCAGTTCTTC
CDR3: CASGLGDGQQFF

J: TRBJ1-1
V: TRBV5-1
D: TRBD1
size: NA
DNA: TGCGCCAGCAGCGACAGGGGTGAAGCTTTCTTT
CDR3: CASSDRGEAFF

J: TRBJ2-5
V: TRBV7-2
D: TRBD2
size: NA
DNA: TGTGCCAGCAGCCTGCAGCGGGGGGTACAAGAGACCCAGTACTTC
CDR3: CASSLQRGVQETQYF

J: TRBJ1-6
V: TRBV7-2
D: NA
size: NA
DNA: TGTGCCAGCAGCCCAGCTCTGCTGGGGTCACCCCTCCACTTT
CDR3: CASSPALLGSPLHF

J: TRBJ2-6
V: TRBV12-3/TRBV12-4
D: NA
size: few
DNA: TGTGCCAGCAGTACGTATGCGGCCAACGTCCTGACTTTC
CDR3: CASSTYAANVLTF

J: TRBJ2-7
V: TRBV20-1
D: TRBD2
size: NA
DNA: TGCAGTGCTTGGGGGAGGGCTAGCGATGGGGGCTACGAGCAGTACTTC
CDR3: CSAWGRASDGGYEQYF

J: TRBJ2-2
V: TRBV7-2
D: NA
size: NA
DNA: TGTGCCAGCAGCCAGCGCCTGAACACCGGGGAGCTGTTTTTT
CDR3: CASSQRLNTGELFF

J: TRBJ2-7
V: TRBV21-1
D: NA
size: NA
DNA: TGTGCCAGCAGCAAAGGGGGGGGGGCCCACTACGAGCAGTACTTC
CDR3: CASSKGGGAHYEQYF

J: TRBJ1-2
V: TRBV21-1
D: NA
size: NA
DNA: TGTGCCAGCAGCTACAGGGGATCGACCAAGACGATATATGGCTACACCTTC
CDR3: CASSYRGSTKTIYGYTF

J: TRBJ1-2
V: TRBV3-1
D: TRBD1
size: NA
DNA: TGTGCCAGCAGCCACTCCGACAGGGGAGGCTACACCTTC
CDR3: CASSHSDRGGYTF

J: TRBJ1-2
V: TRBV7-2
D: NA
size: many
DNA: TGTGCCAGCAGCCCCAGTCCGGGTGATGGCTACACCTTC
CDR3: CASSPSPGDGYTF

J: TRBJ1-6
V: TRBV6-2/TRBV6-3
D: TRBD1
size: NA
DNA: TGTGCCAGCAGATCCGGGACAGATTCACCCCTCCACTTT
CDR3: CASRSGTDSPLHF

J: TRBJ2-1
V: TRBV12-3/TRBV12-4
D: NA
size: many
DNA: TGTGCCATCGAGAGGGGAAGGTACAATGAGCAGTTCTTC
CDR3: CAIERGRYNEQFF

J: TRBJ2-5
V: TRBV6-1
D: TRBD2
size: few
DNA: TGTGCCAGCAGTCGAGACTTCCTAGCGGGGGTAGGAGAGACCCAGTACTTC
CDR3: CASSRDFLAGVGETQYF

J: TRBJ2-1
V: TRBV7-3
D: NA
size: few
DNA: TGTGCCAGCAGCTTTAGGCCCACCCTTGACAATGAGCAGTTCTTC
CDR3: CASSFRPTLDNEQFF

J: TRBJ2-5
V: TRBV7-9
D: TRBD1
size: NA
DNA: TGTGCCAGCAGCAGGGGACAGTCCCAAGAGACCCAGTACTTC
CDR3: CASSRGQSQETQYF

J: TRBJ2-1
V: TRBV7-9
D: TRBD2
size: few
DNA: TGTGCCAGCAGCTTAGGGGCGGGCGGGAGAGTCAACAATGAGCAGTTCTTC
CDR3: CASSLGAGGRVNNEQFF

J: TRBJ2-7
V: TRBV5-1
D: TRBD2
size: NA
DNA: TGCGCCAACAGCCCCGGACTAGCGGGAGCACCCCCCTACGAGCAGTACTTC
CDR3: CANSPGLAGAPPYEQYF

J: TRBJ2-1
V: TRBV5-1
D: NA
size: once
DNA: TGCGCCAGCAGCCGCACCGGGACTCCAGGATACAATGAGCAGTTCTTC
CDR3: CASSRTGTPGYNEQFF

J: TRBJ2-7
V: TRBV4-1
D: TRBD2
size: NA
DNA: TGCGCCAGCAGCCGACCGGGACTAGCGGATTACGAGCAGTACTTC
CDR3: CASSRPGLADYEQYF

J: TRBJ2-2
V: TRBV4-2
D: TRBD2
size: few
DNA: TGTGCCAGCAGCCAAGATTATCGGGGGGGCACCGGGGAGCTGTTTTTT
CDR3: CASSQDYRGGTGELFF

J: TRBJ2-1
V: TRBV5-1
D: NA
size: few
DNA: TGCGCCAGCCGGACAGCAATTGAAGGCGGGCAGTTCTTC
CDR3: CASRTAIEGGQFF

J: TRBJ1-4
V: TRBV20-1
D: NA
size: few
DNA: TGCAGTGCTGGGCCCCTCCGAGGGTTTTTT
CDR3: CSAGPLRGFF

J: TRBJ1-6
V: TRBV6-2/TRBV6-3
D: TRBD1
size: NA
DNA: TGTGCCAGCAGGAGCGGGACAGAGATTCTTTATTCACCCCTCCACTTT
CDR3: CASRSGTEILYSPLHF

J: TRBJ2-7
V: TRBV15
D: TRBD1
size: NA
DNA: TGTGCCACCAGCCTACAGGGGGCCCTCTACGAGCAGTACTTC
CDR3: CATSLQGALYEQYF

J: TRBJ2-5
V: TRBV2
D: TRBD2
size: NA
DNA: TGTGCCAGCAGTGAAGTTGCGGGAGGCGGGGAGACCCAGTACTTC
CDR3: CASSEVAGGGETQYF

J: TRBJ2-1
V: TRBV25-1
D: NA
size: few
DNA: TGTGCCAGCAGTGAAGGTTTACAGGTCGGTGAGCAGTTCTTC
CDR3: CASSEGLQVGEQFF

J: TRBJ2-1
V: TRBV18
D: NA
size: few
DNA: TGTGCCAGCTCACAGGGACGGAACCTTTACAATGAGCAGTTCTTC
CDR3: CASSQGRNLYNEQFF

J: TRBJ2-5
V: TRBV4-1
D: NA
size: NA
DNA: TGCGCCAGCAGCCATGGTTACGGATCCAGACAACAAGAGACCCAGTACTTC
CDR3: CASSHGYGSRQQETQYF

J: TRBJ1-2
V: TRBV20-1
D: NA
size: NA
DNA: TGCAGTGCTAGGGCTTCCAAGACTAACTATGGCTACACCTTC
CDR3: CSARASKTNYGYTF